Below, 13 T cell receptor beta chains from the same sample are listed, as sequenced in a study of blood T cell repertoires in COVID-19. TCRdb keeps only in-frame clones here, not all; method: immunoSEQ multiplex PCR. The data hold about 87,000 clones, with around 90% observed a single time. Sequencing input: peripheral blood. The receptors originated from a man between 40 and 49 years old with acute or convalescent COVID-19.

The gene calls are TRBV18 and TRBJ1-1; D call uncertain. Trimming took off 3 bases at V and 1 base at J, with 9 bases between the two ends. This CDR3 contains 14 residues. Germline V gene sequence: CDR1 KGHSH, CDR2 LQKENI. The CDR3 reads CASSPLRGNTEAFF. CDR3 nucleotides: TGTGCCAGCTCACCCCTACGGGGGAACACTGAAGCTTTCTTT. Looking up the rest from reference TRBV18 and TRBJ1-1 gives the full variable domain: NAGVMQNPRHLVRRRGQEARLRCSPMKGHSHVYWYRQLPEEGLKFMVYLQKENIIDESGMPKERFSAEFPKEGPSILRIQQVVRGDSAAYFCASSPLRGNTEAFFGQGTRLTVV.

The CDR3 protein is CASGLRSRGVTLMNTEAFF. As DNA, the CDR3 is TGTGCTAGTGGTTTACGGTCCAGGGGAGTGACCTTAATGAACACTGAAGCTTTCTTT. The rearrangement joins TRBV12-5 to TRBJ1-1; D possibly corresponds to TRBD1 (6 bases). The CDR3 is 19 residues long. V dropped 3 bases and J dropped 0 bases, with 23 bases sitting between them. CDR1 and CDR2 from the germline V gene are LGHNT and FRNRAP.

The chain uses TRBV15 and TRBJ2-3; D uncertain. The CDR3 length is 15 residues. The germline V gene encodes CDR1 LNHNV and CDR2 YYDKDF (reference sequence). Deletions cut 4 bases from V and 7 bases from J, with 18 bases between. Here the CDR3 reads CATSTHIGTVNTQYF. The DNA for the CDR3 is TGTGCCACCAGCACCCATATAGGAACAGTCAATACGCAGTATTTT.

The chain is built from TRBV6-5 and TRBJ2-4; D perhaps matches TRBD1 (5 bases). The germline V and J ends were trimmed by 4 bases and 4 bases, with 8 bases remaining between them. CDR3 length: 13 amino acids. CDR1 MNHEY and CDR2 SVGAGI come from the germline V gene. The CDR3 region is CASSLTGKNIQYF. The CDR3 DNA is TGTGCCAGCAGTTTAACAGGAAAAAACATTCAGTACTTC.

The chain is built from TRBV29-1 and TRBJ1-1; D not resolved. The CDR3 totals 14 residues. The germline V gene encodes CDR1 SQVTM and CDR2 ANQGSEA. Trimming stripped 2 bases from V and 0 bases from J, with 10 bases between. The chain's CDR3 is CSVEQAGMNTEAFF. The DNA for the CDR3 is TGCAGCGTTGAACAGGCGGGCATGAACACTGAAGCTTTCTTT. Together with reference TRBV29-1 and TRBJ1-1, the CDR3 gives the full variable domain: SAVISQKPSRDICQRGTSLTIQCQVDSQVTMMFWYRQQPGQSLTLIATANQGSEATYESGFVIDKFPISRPNLTFSTLTVSNMSPEDSSIYLCSVEQAGMNTEAFFGQGTRLTVV.

This rearrangement joins TRBV6-6 to TRBJ2-3, with 13 bases lining up with TRBD2. The CDR3 spans 16 residues. Germline assignment: CDR1 MNHNY and CDR2 SVGAGI (reference sequence). Losses at the gene ends were 6 bases for V and 6 bases for J; bases not matched to a gene: 9. The chain's CDR3 is CASSLRTSGSPDTQYF. The DNA for the CDR3 is TGTGCCAGCAGCCTACGGACTAGCGGGAGCCCCGATACGCAGTATTTT.

The V and J genes are TRBV9 and TRBJ2-2, with 7 positions matching TRBD1. The CDR3 runs 14 residues. Losses at the gene ends were 5 bases for V and 7 bases for J; bases not matched to a gene: 8. The germline V gene encodes CDR1 SGDLS and CDR2 YYNGEE. CDR3: CASSIQGRSGELFF. DNA for the CDR3: TGTGCCAGCAGTATACAGGGGCGGAGCGGGGAGCTGTTTTTT.

This clone was counted once. The DNA of the CDR3 is TGTGCCAGCAGCTTGAGAGGGTTTGGCACAGATACGCAGTATTTT. Protein: CASSLRGFGTDTQYF. This chain joins TRBV11-2 and TRBJ2-3, with D maybe TRBD2 (5 bases). Between the trimmed V and J ends, which lost 3 bases and 1 base, there was a span of 11 bases. The CDR3 runs 15 residues. The germline CDR1 and CDR2 sequences are SGHAT and FQNNGV.

The chain combines TRBV2 with TRBJ1-4, with TRBD1 matching over 8 bases. Germline V gene sequence: CDR1 SNHLY, CDR2 FYNNEI. The CDR3 covers 13 residues. The trim removed 7 bases at V and 8 bases at J, leaving 6 bases unmatched. The DNA for the CDR3 is TGTGCCAGCAAGGACAGGGCAAAAGAAAAACTGTTTTTT. This encodes CASKDRAKEKLFF.

V is TRBV7-2 and J is TRBJ2-1; D perhaps matches TRBD1 (5 bases). CDR3 size: 15 residues. Germline V gives CDR1 SGHTA, CDR2 FQGNSA. V shed 1 base and J shed 2 bases, with 9 bases lying between them. The CDR3 protein is CASSLVGAPYNEQFF. In nucleotides, the CDR3 is TGTGCCAGCAGCTTAGTAGGGGCCCCCTACAATGAGCAGTTCTTC.

The J gene is TRBJ2-7, the V gene TRBV7-3; 10 nucleotides agree with TRBD2. V trimming: 5 bases; J trimming: 6 bases; junction bases outside the gene matches: 10. The CDR3 runs 15 residues. The germline CDR1 and CDR2 sequences are SGHTA and FQGTGA. This CDR3 reads CASSLQAGGGSEQYF. CDR3 nucleotides: TGTGCCAGCAGCCTCCAAGCGGGGGGGGGATCCGAGCAGTACTTC.

V and J are TRBV5-1 and TRBJ2-1; 8 bases fit TRBD2. Germline trimming cut 3 bases from V and 3 bases from J; bases unmatched to any gene: 5. Germline V CDR1 and CDR2: SGHRS, YFSETQ. The CDR3 length is 15 residues. The CDR3: CASSSLRGDYNEQFF. The CDR3 nucleotides are TGCGCCAGCAGCTCCCTGCGGGGGGACTACAATGAGCAGTTCTTC.

This chain uses TRBV18 with TRBJ1-3; D remains unclear. CDR1 is KGHSH and CDR2 is LQKENI in the germline V gene. The CDR3 runs 17 residues. The V end was cut by 1 base, the J end by 2 bases, with 15 bases between. CDR3 bases: TGTGCCAGCTCACCACGTCCGAGGGTGAGCGCTGGAAACACCATATATTTT. It encodes CASSPRPRVSAGNTIYF.